This T cell receptor beta chain was identified during a study of post-analysis software for immune sequencing data. Tagging with unique molecular identifiers was a feature of the TCR beta cDNA libraries. One entry per CDR3 protein, called by TCRdb with MiXCR from the PCR reads. The sample lists 400,000 to 500,000 distinct CDR3 sequences, less than 40% occurring once. This clonotype was observed at least ten times. This TCR came from a girl aged 2-15 years with multiple sclerosis. Input material: blood.

The CDR3 sequence is CASSQGQGAKNIQYF. CDR3 nucleotide sequence: TGCGCCAGCAGCCAGGGACAGGGTGCCAAAAACATTCAGTACTTC. The gene calls are TRBV4-1 and TRBJ2-4, with 9 positions matching TRBD1. This CDR3 spans 15 amino acids. J lost 1 base, V lost 3 bases, and 1 base had no gene match. Germline assignment: CDR1 MGHRA and CDR2 YSYEKL.